What follows is one T cell receptor beta chain and its context. Its target is not known. TCRdb's copy holds only in-frame clones and misses some; the assay was immunoSEQ multiplex PCR. The table includes 75,000 to 90,000 clones, about 87% detected once. The V end was cut by 5 bases, the J end by 0 bases, with 14 bases between. The CDR3 runs to 16 residues. The germline gives CDR1 LNHDA, CDR2 SQIVND (reference sequence). Healthy donors had no documented immune events, such as infections, while sampled. The data are from a study of identifying expanded T cells in peripheral blood. Overall study results and limits: Technical replicates showed roughly 1.2 changed clones; two weeks 15 to 20; four weeks 19. Across healthy donors, higher total template counts meant significantly greater approximately two-week count variance.

Material for sequencing was blood. The V call is TRBV19, the J call TRBJ2-1, with D perhaps TRBD2 (5 bases). The source is a person aged 18-70 years in good health. The CDR3 spells CASSLAAGGSYNEQFF. The CDR3 DNA reads as TGTGCCAGTAGTTTGGCGGCGGGCGGCTCCTACAATGAGCAGTTCTTC.